The next 15 T cell receptor beta chains were all read from a single sample in a study of cytomegalovirus exposure and HLA in healthy donors. PCR employed 60 Vbeta and 13 Jbeta primers. Produced via immunoSEQ multiplex PCR; TCRdb's table is partial and in-frame only. Among 150,000 to 200,000 clones listed, roughly 81% were seen once. The sample taken for sequencing was PBMCs. The receptors originated from a girl between 5 and 17 years old in good health and CMV-seropositive.

This chain links TRBV19 with TRBJ2-1; TRBD2 might be the D (7 bases). The CDR3 spans 15 residues. From germline, CDR1 is LNHDA and CDR2 SQIVND (reference sequence). Trimming took 7 bases from V and 0 from J, leaving 13 bases between them. In nucleotides, the CDR3 is TGTGCCAGTAAACGCGGGGGCCCCTCCTACAATGAGCAGTTCTTC. Its protein product is CASKRGGPSYNEQFF.

The chain is built from TRBV5-5 and TRBJ1-2; 8 bases are shared with TRBD1. The J segment lost 6 bases and the V segment lost 4 bases, leaving 5 bases of the junction unmatched. CDR1 and CDR2 (germline): SGHKS, YYEKEE (reference sequence). The CDR3 extends over 13 amino acids. The CDR3 DNA reads as TGTGCCAGCAGCGCTGGACAGGGCGATGGCTACACCTTC. It is translated as CASSAGQGDGYTF. The full variable domain, rest sourced from reference TRBV5-5 and TRBJ1-2, is DAGVTQSPTHLIKTRGQQVTLRCSPISGHKSVSWYQQVLGQGPQFIFQYYEKEERGRGNFPDRFSARQFPNYSSELNVNALLLGDSALYLCASSAGQGDGYTFGSGTRLTVV.

The chain recombines TRBV5-5 with TRBJ2-1; D unresolved. This CDR3 region has 15 residues. In germline, CDR1 is SGHKS, CDR2 YYEKEE (reference sequence). Trimming cost V 0 bases and J 6 bases, with 13 bases left between them. The CDR3 is CASSLEPTAPNEQFF. The CDR3 DNA reads TGTGCCAGCAGCTTGGAACCCACAGCCCCCAATGAGCAGTTCTTC.

This clone has a single count. This sequence joins TRBV6-6 and TRBJ1-2; D gene uncertain. CDR1 and CDR2 from the germline V gene are MNHNY and SVGAGI (reference sequence). V lost 0 bases and J 7 bases, leaving 9 bases between the germline ends. The CDR3 covers 13 residues. CDR3: CASSYSAMSGYTF. CDR3 DNA: TGTGCCAGCAGTTACTCAGCGATGAGTGGCTACACCTTC.

The CDR3: CASSRAPGEQETQYF. In DNA, the CDR3 is TGCGCCAGCAGCCGAGCCCCCGGGGAACAAGAGACCCAGTACTTC. The genes are TRBV5-1 and TRBJ2-5; TRBD2 might be the D (5 bases). V lost 4 bases and J lost 2, with 15 bases in between. The CDR3 loop spans 15 amino acids. Germline V gene lookup returns CDR1 SGHRS and CDR2 YFSETQ. The variable domain in full, completed from reference TRBV5-1 and TRBJ2-5, reads KAGVTQTPRYLIKTRGQQVTLSCSPISGHRSVSWYQQTPGQGLQFLFEYFSETQRNKGNFPGRFSGRQFSNSRSEMNVSTLELGDSALYLCASSRAPGEQETQYFGPGTRLLVL.

The chain joins TRBV5-4 to TRBJ1-2; possible D gene TRBD1, 5 bases. Germline V gene lookup returns CDR1 SGHNT and CDR2 YYREEE (reference sequence). The CDR3 is 15 residues long. V lost 2 bases, J lost 7 bases, and 18 bases lay in between. This CDR3 reads CASSFLEGPPGGYTF. CDR3 DNA sequence: TGTGCCAGCAGCTTCCTGGAGGGGCCCCCCGGTGGCTACACCTTC.

This clone occurred a few times. The V and J genes are TRBV6-4 and TRBJ2-5; D is possibly TRBD2 (5 bases). Germline V CDR1 and CDR2: MRHNA, SNTAGT. The CDR3 spans 13 residues. Deletions cut 0 bases from V and 7 bases from J, with 9 bases between. The CDR3 here is CASSDSSAGTQYF. The DNA for the CDR3 is TGTGCCAGCAGTGACTCTAGCGCAGGGACCCAGTACTTC.

This clone was observed a few times. V and J are TRBV7-3 and TRBJ2-3; TRBD2 matches at 7 bases. Looked up from germline, CDR1 is SGHTA and CDR2 is FQGTGA. The V gene end was trimmed by 3 bases and the J gene end by 4 bases; junction bases not matched to a gene: 1. This CDR3 has 13 residues. In DNA, the CDR3 is TGTGCCAGCAGCTTTCGGGGGGCAGATACGCAGTATTTT. This translates into CASSFRGADTQYF. Based on the CDR3 plus reference TRBV7-3 and TRBJ2-3, the full variable domain is GAGVSQTPSNKVTEKGKYVELRCDPISGHTALYWYRQSLGQGPEFLIYFQGTGAADDSGLPNDRFFAVRPEGSVSTLKIQRTERGDSAVYLCASSFRGADTQYFGPGTRLTVL.

The chain recombines TRBV5-4 with TRBJ2-7; a weak D match, TRBD1 (5 bases). There are 14 residues in the CDR3. V was shortened by 3 bases and J by 0 bases, with 10 bases between the two germline ends. Germline V CDR1 and CDR2: SGHNT, YYREEE (reference sequence). CDR3 bases: TGTGCCAGCAGCTCCAGGGTTACCTCCTACGAGCAGTACTTC. Residues: CASSSRVTSYEQYF. Full variable domain (outside the CDR3, taken from reference TRBV5-4 and TRBJ2-7): ETGVTQSPTHLIKTRGQQVTLRCSSQSGHNTVSWYQQALGQGPQFIFQYYREEENGRGNFPPRFSGLQFPNYSSELNVNALELDDSALYLCASSSRVTSYEQYFGPGTRLTVT.

The chain couples TRBV7-3 to TRBJ1-1; D unclear. CDR1 is SGHTA and CDR2 is FQGTGA in the germline V gene. V dropped 4 bases and J dropped 1 base, with 25 bases sitting between them. The CDR3 loop spans 19 amino acids. The CDR3 sequence is CASSSSPRPDHRRNTEAFF. CDR3 bases: TGTGCCAGCAGCTCTAGCCCCAGACCCGATCACAGAAGGAACACTGAAGCTTTCTTT.

This clone was seen more than once but under ten times. The chain couples TRBV4-2 to TRBJ1-1; 11 positions agree with TRBD1. CDR3 length: 14 residues. Germline V gene data show CDR1 as LGHNA and CDR2 as YNFKEQ. J was trimmed by 5 bases and V by 1 base; bases with no gene match: 0. CDR3 sequence reads: CASSQGDRGTEAFF. The CDR3 nucleotides are TGTGCCAGCAGCCAAGGGGACAGGGGGACTGAAGCTTTCTTT.

The gene calls are TRBV5-1 and TRBJ1-1; the match to TRBD1 covers 9 bases. The trim removed 4 bases at V and 7 bases at J, leaving 2 bases unmatched. The germline V gene encodes CDR1 SGHRS and CDR2 YFSETQ. The CDR3 sequence is 12 residues long. CDR3 sequence reads: CASSRGQGEAFF. CDR3 coding DNA: TGCGCCAGCAGCCGGGGACAGGGTGAAGCTTTCTTT. Combining the CDR3 with reference TRBV5-1 and TRBJ1-1 gives the whole variable domain KAGVTQTPRYLIKTRGQQVTLSCSPISGHRSVSWYQQTPGQGLQFLFEYFSETQRNKGNFPGRFSGRQFSNSRSEMNVSTLELGDSALYLCASSRGQGEAFFGQGTRLTVV.

The V and J genes are TRBV18 and TRBJ2-1; 8 bases line up with TRBD2. The germline V gene encodes CDR1 KGHSH and CDR2 LQKENI. The V gene end was trimmed by 0 bases and the J gene end by 9 bases; junction bases not matched to a gene: 4. The CDR3 has 14 amino acids. CDR3 sequence: CASSPPGLVSEQFF. The CDR3 DNA follows: TGTGCCAGCTCACCACCGGGACTAGTTTCTGAGCAGTTCTTC. The full variable domain, in which reference TRBV18 and TRBJ2-1 provide the parts outside the CDR3, is NAGVMQNPRHLVRRRGQEARLRCSPMKGHSHVYWYRQLPEEGLKFMVYLQKENIIDESGMPKERFSAEFPKEGPSILRIQQVVRGDSAAYFCASSPPGLVSEQFFGPGTRLTVL.

V gene TRBV19 combines with J gene TRBJ2-7; 7 nucleotides align to TRBD1. This CDR3 region has 14 residues. CDR1 LNHDA and CDR2 SQIVND come from the germline V gene (reference sequence). Trimming removed 3 bases from V and 2 bases from J; junction bases left unmatched: 4. DNA of the CDR3: TGTGCCAGTAGTATGGGACAGCTAACCTACGAGCAGTACTTC. This translates into CASSMGQLTYEQYF.

The V gene is TRBV5-1, the J gene TRBJ2-1; 7 bases are shared with TRBD1. Germline V gene data show CDR1 as SGHRS and CDR2 as YFSETQ. CDR3 length equals 15 residues. V was pared by 3 bases and J by 5 bases, with 8 bases of the junction left unmatched. The CDR3 nucleotides read TGCGCCAGCAGCTCTCGCGAGGGGGCGGACAATGAGCAGTTCTTC. Translation: CASSSREGADNEQFF. Combining the CDR3 with reference TRBV5-1 and TRBJ2-1 gives the whole variable domain KAGVTQTPRYLIKTRGQQVTLSCSPISGHRSVSWYQQTPGQGLQFLFEYFSETQRNKGNFPGRFSGRQFSNSRSEMNVSTLELGDSALYLCASSSREGADNEQFFGPGTRLTVL.